At least ten counts were recorded for the clone carrying this T cell receptor beta chain. Germline V gives CDR1 SGHRS, CDR2 YFSETQ. The CDR3 runs to 14 residues. The V end lost 0 bases, the J end lost 8 bases, and 11 bases lay between the germline ends. The source of the sample is a study of neurological immune-mediated disorders. TCRdb independently ran MiXCR on the 5' RACE reads; one entry per CDR3 protein. This table has fewer than 30,000 distinct CDR3 sequences, about 13% appearing once. J is TRBJ1-4 and V is TRBV5-1; possible D gene TRBD1, 5 bases. Sequencing input: PBMCs. The clonotype was recovered from a woman aged 55-75 years with HTLV-1-associated myelopathy (HAM/TSP). The CDR3 is CASSLVGTEEKLFF. The DNA for the CDR3 is TGCGCCAGCAGCTTGGTAGGGACCGAAGAAAAACTGTTTTTT.